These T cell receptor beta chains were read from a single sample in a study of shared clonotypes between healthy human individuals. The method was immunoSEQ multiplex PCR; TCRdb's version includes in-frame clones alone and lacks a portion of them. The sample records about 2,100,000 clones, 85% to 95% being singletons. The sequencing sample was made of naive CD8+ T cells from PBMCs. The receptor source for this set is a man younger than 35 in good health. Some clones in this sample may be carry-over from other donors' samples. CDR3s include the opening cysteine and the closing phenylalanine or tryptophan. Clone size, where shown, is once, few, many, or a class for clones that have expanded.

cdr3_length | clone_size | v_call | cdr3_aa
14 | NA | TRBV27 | CASSLRQGFYEQYF
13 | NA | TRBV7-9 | CASSLGANYEQYF
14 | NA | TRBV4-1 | CASSPLGGRYEQYF
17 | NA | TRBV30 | CAWSVLGEGKETGELFF
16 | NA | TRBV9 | CASSVETRPLGNEQFF
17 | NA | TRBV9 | CASSGRGTRQSTDTQYF
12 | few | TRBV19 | CATRRGGDGYTF
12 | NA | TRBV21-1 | CASWSGLNEQYF
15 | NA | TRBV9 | CASSPRDRGSGEQFF
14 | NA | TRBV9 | CASNIRGGDSPLTF
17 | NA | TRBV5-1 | CASSHWDRETGANVLTF
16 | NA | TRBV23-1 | CASSLPVREGLYEQYF
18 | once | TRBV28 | CASSTGATSGRSYNEQFF
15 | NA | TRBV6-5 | CASSYRQSRDYGYTF
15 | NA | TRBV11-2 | CASSPRQSQNTEAFF
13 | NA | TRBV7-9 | CASSLAFLDGYTF
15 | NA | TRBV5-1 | CASSLVGGLYNEQFF
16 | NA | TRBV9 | CASSVVPAGATDTQYF
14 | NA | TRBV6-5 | CASSYRRGSYEQYF
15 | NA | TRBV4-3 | CASSQVFGSSYEQYF
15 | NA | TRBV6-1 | CASSSRDSTNEKLFF
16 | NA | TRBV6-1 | CASSEGSLAGVYEQYF
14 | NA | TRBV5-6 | CASSLGGAAYEQYF
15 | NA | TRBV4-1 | CASSPDKGSGNTIYF
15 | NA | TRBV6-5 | CASSYETGGDNEQFF
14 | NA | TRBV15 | CATSSAHDKNIQYF